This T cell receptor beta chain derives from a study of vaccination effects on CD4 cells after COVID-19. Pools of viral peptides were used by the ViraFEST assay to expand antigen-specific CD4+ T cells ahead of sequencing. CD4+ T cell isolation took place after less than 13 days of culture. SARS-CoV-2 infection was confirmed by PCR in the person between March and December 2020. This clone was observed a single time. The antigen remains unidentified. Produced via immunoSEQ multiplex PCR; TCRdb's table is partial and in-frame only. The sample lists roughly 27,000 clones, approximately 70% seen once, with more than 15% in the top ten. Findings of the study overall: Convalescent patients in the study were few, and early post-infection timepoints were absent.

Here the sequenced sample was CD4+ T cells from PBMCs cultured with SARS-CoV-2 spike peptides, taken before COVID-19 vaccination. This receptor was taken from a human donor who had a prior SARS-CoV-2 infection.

CDR3 bases: TGTGCCAGCAGTTACTCGAGGTGGCAGGGTGGAGGCTACACCTTC. Protein: CASSYSRWQGGGYTF. The V and J genes are TRBV6-5 and TRBJ1-2, with D possibly matching TRBD1 (5 bases). The ends were cut back, 0 bases at V and 8 bases at J, with 16 bases in the middle. The CDR3 consists of 15 residues. Germline CDR1 is MNHEY and CDR2 is SVGAGI.